A selection of T cell receptor beta chains follows, all from one sample in a study of cytomegalovirus exposure and HLA in healthy donors. Clones were sequenced by immunoSEQ multiplex PCR, and TCRdb holds only the in-frame ones, with some missing. The sample lists 200,000 to 250,000 clones; more than 60% were seen once. Sequenced sample: PBMCs. Receptors were obtained from a man over 45 in good health and CMV-seronegative. The CDR3 runs from the conserved cysteine through the conserved F or W.

V gene	J gene	CDR3 protein
TRBV2	TRBJ1-4	CASSGQGVTNEKLFF
TRBV4-1	TRBJ2-1	CASSQVWTGGSYNEQFF
TRBV28	TRBJ2-1	CASGFLAGVDLSYNEQFF
TRBV19	TRBJ2-2	CASSIRGVSQNTGELFF
TRBV5-5	TRBJ1-5	CASSGTGRGNQPQHF
TRBV9	TRBJ2-3	CASSYGGGTDTQYF
TRBV29-1	TRBJ2-7	CSVEDSGHIYEQYF
TRBV5-4	TRBJ2-3	CASSPRPLGLAGATDTQYF
TRBV4-1	TRBJ2-5	CASSPRQGRGETQYF
TRBV6-6	TRBJ2-1	CASSQLAGTYNEQFF
TRBV5-1	TRBJ1-5	CASSPRGGLQPQHF
TRBV30	TRBJ2-7	CAWSVTGYSYEQYF
TRBV30	TRBJ2-3	CAWSVGTSGKDTQYF
TRBV29-1	TRBJ2-1	CSVGEGLDYSEQFF
TRBV4-1	TRBJ1-1	CASSQTGDYEAFF
TRBV27	TRBJ2-5	CASSLYRQQETQYF
TRBV25-1	TRBJ2-5	CASSESGTGGAETQYF
TRBV2	TRBJ1-1	CASSEGTEAFF
TRBV29-1	TRBJ2-3	CSVLRPNTDTQYF
TRBV4-1	TRBJ2-1	CASSQDSGLALDEQFF
TRBV5-1	TRBJ2-3	CASSLRASGSTDTQYF
TRBV28	TRBJ2-7	CASSRDSPDEQYF
TRBV19	TRBJ1-6	CASSIIGLSASPLHF
TRBV6-5	TRBJ2-1	CASSYSAVREQFF
TRBV6-5	TRBJ1-2	CASTRRQFSNYGYTF
TRBV29-1	TRBJ2-1	CSFSGLKSSYNEQFF
TRBV2	TRBJ2-7	CASMGRGYEQYF
TRBV5-5	TRBJ2-7	CASSPLTAYEQYF
TRBV15	TRBJ2-2	CATSRVGGNVGELFF
TRBV20-1	TRBJ1-4	CSAFRGEKLFF
TRBV19	TRBJ1-5	CASSIVGRGSNQPQHF
TRBV5-4	TRBJ2-5	CASSLVAGKETQYF
TRBV9	TRBJ2-7	CASSLGRRDHYEQYF
TRBV27	TRBJ1-2	CASSLGGGYGYTF
TRBV19	TRBJ1-5	CASSFQGSGNQPQHF
TRBV5-1	TRBJ1-1	CASSKGPSFTSEAFF
TRBV20-1	TRBJ2-7	CQSGSPYEQYF
TRBV5-6	TRBJ2-1	CASSFGGTSPYNEQFF
TRBV19	TRBJ2-7	CASSISRREGRYEQYF
TRBV7-2	TRBJ2-7	CASSLGRTYEQYF
TRBV5-1	TRBJ1-1	CASSGGTGVVGNTEAFF
TRBV28	TRBJ2-7	CASSFAGRDYEQYF
TRBV19	TRBJ1-5	CASSVFREAYSNQPQHF
TRBV27	TRBJ2-7	CASSLYRGPYEQYF
TRBV11-2	TRBJ1-5	CASRGQGDMEPQHF
TRBV6-5	TRBJ1-2	CASSELQGYGYTF
TRBV2	TRBJ1-1	CASRTLQGGGTEAFF
TRBV4-1	TRBJ1-3	CASSQDSVYDTIYF
TRBV27	TRBJ2-6	CASSFRVGANVLTF
TRBV5-6	TRBJ2-2	CASSKSRAAGGTGELFF